Each of the 18 T cell receptor beta chains below was sequenced from the same sample in a study of tissue T cells after allogeneic stem cell transplantation. Data came from immunoSEQ multiplex PCR; TCRdb stores just in-frame clones and leaves some out. Here the sample spans over 7,000 clones, approximately 74% being singletons. Sequencing was done on a sample of blood. Source of these receptors: a female BALB/c mouse in good health. For the strain, the MHC haplotype given is H2-d.

A word on this clone: Gene labels here are mouse ones. Read data end 1 residue before the CDR3 end; the end is taken from the germline J gene. This chain joins TRBV13-2 and TRBJ1-3; 9 bases map to TRBD1. In germline, CDR1 is NNHNN, CDR2 SYGAGS (reference sequence). The CDR3 contains 16 residues. V was clipped by 4 bases and J by 0 bases; unmatched bases: 5. The CDR3 protein is CASGPGTGNSGNTLYF. CDR3 bases read: TGTGCCAGCGGTCCCGGGACAGGGAATTCTGGAAATACGCTCTAT.

This clone was detected only once. Gene labels here are mouse ones. The read falls 1 residue short of the CDR3 end, and the missing part is taken from the germline J gene. This chain links TRBV19 with TRBJ1-4, with D unresolved. The V and J ends lost 3 bases and 0 bases respectively, with 6 bases between them. Germline lookup yields CDR1 FNHDT and CDR2 SITEND (reference sequence). This CDR3 is 14 amino acids long. The CDR3 sequence: CASSRGISNERLFF. The part of the CDR3 DNA that was read is TGTGCCAGCAGTAGGGGAATTTCCAACGAAAGATTATTT. The entire variable domain, with the rest obtained from reference TRBV19 and TRBJ1-4, is as follows: GGIITQTPKFLIGQEGQKLTLKCQQNFNHDTMYWYRQDSGKGLRLIYYSITENDLQKGDLSEGYDASREKKSSFSLTVTSAQKNEMAVFLCASSRGISNERLFFGHGTKLSVL.

This clone has just a few counts. Here the gene names and germline are mouse. The DNA ends 1 residue before the CDR3 does, and the rest of the CDR3 is filled in from the germline J gene. This chain connects TRBV19 to TRBJ1-4; D is unclear. Trimming took 5 bases from V and 7 from J, leaving 6 bases between them. The germline V gene encodes CDR1 FNHDT and CDR2 SITEND (reference sequence). The CDR3 consists of 11 residues. CDR3 residues: CASRAAERLFF. The sequenced CDR3 bases are TGTGCCAGCAGGGCCGCCGAAAGATTATTT.

Of note for this clone: These gene names are mouse names. The CDR3 bases that were read are TGTGCCAGCAGCCAAACAGGGGAGGCCAACGAAAGATTATTT. This gives the protein CASSQTGEANERLF. The CDR3, in full, reads CASSQTGEANERLFF. J is TRBJ1-4 and V is TRBV5; TRBD1 matches 7 bases. The read ends 1 residue shy of where the CDR3 ends; the end is completed using the germline J gene. Germline CDR1 LGHNA, CDR2 YNLKQL (reference sequence). CDR3 length: 15 amino acids. Trimming cost V 2 bases and J 3 bases; bases outside gene matches: 3.

In the case of this clone: Mouse gene names apply. The read ends 1 residue shy of where the CDR3 ends; the end is completed using the germline J gene. The J gene is TRBJ2-4, the V gene TRBV4; 13 positions agree with TRBD2. The CDR3 is 17 amino acids. V was pared by 5 bases and J by 0 bases, with 5 bases of the junction left unmatched. The V gene's germline CDR1 is LGHDT and CDR2 YNNKQL (reference sequence). CDR3 region: CASSPGLGGDSQNTLYF. CDR3 DNA, as far as it was read: TGTGCCAGCAGCCCGGGACTGGGGGGGGATAGTCAAAACACCTTGTAC.

In regard to this clone: The germline and genes are mouse ones. The read terminates 1 residue before the CDR3 end, so the remaining end is supplied by the germline J gene. V usage is TRBV13-1 and J usage is TRBJ2-3; 7 bases are shared with TRBD1. Germline V gene data show CDR1 as NSHNY and CDR2 as SYGAGN. With 1 base clipped from V and 2 bases from J, the junction kept 1 base outside the gene matches. The CDR3 totals 14 residues. CDR3: CASSDQGVAETLYF. The CDR3 DNA, read in part, is TGTGCCAGCAGTGATCAGGGGGTTGCAGAAACGCTGTAT.

Turning to this clone: Mouse gene names apply. Read data end 1 residue before the CDR3 end; the end is taken from the germline J gene. V gene TRBV13-1 combines with J gene TRBJ1-1, with D tentatively TRBD1 (5 bases). CDR1 is NSHNY, CDR2 SYGAGN, per germline. The CDR3 runs to 13 residues. V shed 1 base and J shed 3 bases, with 7 bases lying between them. CDR3 region: CASSDLGDTEVFF. CDR3 DNA, as far as it was read: TGTGCCAGCAGTGATCTGGGGGACACAGAAGTCTTC.

On this clone itself: All gene names here are mouse names. The CDR3 end lies 1 residue beyond the end of the read and is filled in from the germline J gene. The chain combines TRBV4 with TRBJ2-3; TRBD2 agrees at 10 bases. Germline V gene data show CDR1 as LGHDT and CDR2 as YNNKQL (reference sequence). V trimming: 5 bases; J trimming: 0 bases; junction bases outside the gene matches: 5. The CDR3 extends over 16 amino acids. The CDR3 protein is CASSPDWGSSAETLYF. The CDR3 DNA, read in part, is TGTGCCAGCAGCCCGGACTGGGGGTCTAGTGCAGAAACGCTGTAT. Complete variable domain (other parts from reference TRBV4 and TRBJ2-3): ETAVFQTPNYHVTQVGNEVSFNCKQTLGHDTMYWYKQDSKKLLKIMFSYNNKQLIVNETVPRRFSPQSSDKAHLNLRIKSVEPEDSAVYLCASSPDWGSSAETLYFGSGTRLTVL.

As to this clone: The listed genes are named as in mouse. The read ends 1 residue shy of where the CDR3 ends; the end is completed using the germline J gene. The chain is built from TRBV13-1 and TRBJ2-5, with 10 bases identical to TRBD2. Unmatched junction bases numbered 1, after V lost 0 bases and J lost 3 bases. This CDR3 has 15 amino acids. The germline V gene has CDR1 NSHNY and CDR2 SYGAGN. The sequenced CDR3 bases are TGTGCCAGCAGTGATGCACTGGGGGGGCAAGACACCCAGTAC. It encodes CASSDALGGQDTQY. The whole CDR3 is CASSDALGGQDTQYF.

This clone has a handful of counts. Any gene name here is a mouse gene name. The part of the CDR3 DNA that was read is TGTGCCAGCAGCCAAGGACAGGGGGGCCAAGACACCCAGTAC. Protein product: CASSQGQGGQDTQY. The whole CDR3 is CASSQGQGGQDTQYF. The J gene is TRBJ2-5, the V gene TRBV5; 9 bases map to TRBD1. The CDR3 is cut off 1 residue early in the read; its end comes from the germline J gene. The J segment lost 2 bases and the V segment lost 1 base, leaving 1 base of the junction unmatched. The CDR3 totals 15 residues. CDR1 and CDR2 from the germline V gene are LGHNA and YNLKQL (reference sequence).

On this clone: Genes and germline come from the mouse. The CDR3 end lies 1 residue beyond the end of the read and is filled in from the germline J gene. This chain links TRBV20 with TRBJ1-5; D possibly corresponds to TRBD1 (5 bases). The CDR3 runs to 13 residues. Trimming took off 5 bases at V and 0 bases at J, with 8 bases between the two ends. In germline, CDR1 is GFQATS, CDR2 STVNSAI. The chain's CDR3 is CGAWTSNNQAPLF. The sequenced part of the CDR3 DNA is TGTGGTGCTTGGACAAGTAACAACCAGGCTCCGCTT. The variable domain in full, completed from reference TRBV20 and TRBJ1-5, reads GALVYQYPRRTICKSGTSMRMECQAVGFQATSVAWYRQSPQKTFELIALSTVNSAIKYEQNFTQEKFPISHPNLSFSSMTVLNAYLEDRGLYLCGAWTSNNQAPLFGEGTRLSVL.

In this sample, this clone turned up a few times. Germline and genes: mouse. The observed sequence ends 1 residue before the CDR3 terminus, with the missing tail filled in from the germline J gene. The chain uses TRBV20 and TRBJ1-4, with D possibly matching TRBD1 (5 bases). The ends were cut back, 3 bases at V and 7 bases at J, with 15 bases in the middle. Germline loops: CDR1 GFQATS, CDR2 STVNSAI. CDR3 size: 14 residues. The CDR3 reads CGARGQGGTERLFF. The sequenced part of the CDR3 DNA is TGTGGTGCTAGAGGCCAGGGAGGGACCGAAAGATTATTT.

Comments on this clone: Gene names and germline match the mouse. The read ends 1 residue early relative to the CDR3; the germline J gene fills the gap. The genes are TRBV13-1 and TRBJ2-4; 11 positions agree with TRBD2. The CDR3 covers 16 residues. V was clipped by 0 bases and J by 5 bases; unmatched bases: 5. CDR1 and CDR2 from the germline V gene are NSHNY and SYGAGN. The CDR3 bases that were read are TGTGCCAGCAGTGATGCACTGGGGGGGCGCTTAAACACCTTGTAC. Its translation is CASSDALGGRLNTLY. The entire CDR3 is CASSDALGGRLNTLYF.

Regarding this clone: Mouse gene names apply. The CDR3 extends 1 residue past the end of the read, so its final part is completed from the germline J gene. The rearrangement links TRBV5 to TRBJ2-4; TRBD1 matches at 7 bases. V dropped 0 bases and J dropped 0; count of bases not matched to a gene: 12. CDR1 LGHNA and CDR2 YNLKQL come from the germline V gene (reference sequence). There are 19 residues in the CDR3. Partial CDR3 DNA: TGTGCCAGCAGCCAAGATGGAACAGGGGCCGGGTTTAGTCAAAACACCTTGTAC. This codes for CASSQDGTGAGFSQNTLY. In full, the CDR3 is CASSQDGTGAGFSQNTLYF.

Concerning this clone: Gene names are mouse gene names. The CDR3 goes on 1 residue after the read ends, and that part is filled in from the germline J gene. The chain couples TRBV13-1 to TRBJ2-3; D is unclear. This CDR3 has 14 residues. V shed 0 bases and J shed 0 bases, with 5 bases lying between them. Germline V gives CDR1 NSHNY, CDR2 SYGAGN. The sequenced part of the CDR3 DNA is TGTGCCAGCAGTGATGCTGGTAGTGCAGAAACGCTGTAT. Translating gives CASSDAGSAETLY. The complete CDR3 protein is CASSDAGSAETLYF.

Remarks on this clone: The gene symbols are mouse symbols. From the germline J gene comes the end of the CDR3, since the read stops 1 residue before it. The rearrangement joins TRBV5 to TRBJ2-5, with D unresolved. Germline assignment: CDR1 LGHNA and CDR2 YNLKQL (reference sequence). The CDR3 consists of 14 residues. V dropped 2 bases and J dropped 0 bases, with 6 bases sitting between them. The part of the CDR3 DNA that was read is TGTGCCAGCAGCCAAAGGTTTAACCAAGACACCCAGTAC. The encoded protein is CASSQRFNQDTQY. The whole CDR3 sequence reads CASSQRFNQDTQYF.

Regarding this clone: The gene symbols are mouse symbols. The read comes to an end 1 residue before the CDR3 does, leaving the germline J gene to fill in the end. V gene TRBV1 combines with J gene TRBJ2-2, with TRBD2 matching over 11 bases. The junction had 4 bases not matched to a gene; V was cut back by 2 bases and J by 5 bases. The CDR3 length is 16 residues. Per germline, CDR1 NSQYPW and CDR2 LRSPGD (reference sequence). The CDR3 loop is CTCSAPGLGETGQLYF. CDR3 bases read: TGCACCTGCAGTGCACCGGGACTGGGGGAAACCGGGCAGCTCTAC. Variable domain in full (rest from reference TRBV1 and TRBJ2-2): VTLLEQNPRWRLVPRGQAVNLRCILKNSQYPWMSWYQQDLQKQLQWLFTLRSPGDKEVKSLPGADYLATRVTDTELRLQVANMSQGRTLYCTCSAPGLGETGQLYFGEGSKLTVL.

This clone has just a few counts. These gene names are mouse names. The CDR3 end is not reached by the read, which stops 1 residue before it; the germline J gene fills it in. The rearrangement links TRBV13-1 to TRBJ1-3; a possible D gene is TRBD1 (6 bases). The CDR3 loop spans 15 amino acids. Trimming left V 3 bases short and J 0 bases short, with 10 bases between. Germline V gene lookup returns CDR1 NSHNY and CDR2 SYGAGN. The CDR3 loop reads CASSGGTNSGNTLYF. The CDR3 bases that were read are TGTGCCAGCAGTGGCGGGACAAATTCTGGAAATACGCTCTAT.